What follows is one T cell receptor (beta chain) and its context. The antigen remains unidentified. The data stem from a study of T-cell memory formation after mild COVID-19. Study-wide points: Specificity for SARS-CoV-2 was not confirmed among the second-wave clones peaking on day 37.

Constant-segment primers and 5'RACE yielded cDNA libraries for TCR alpha and TCR beta, each carrying sample barcodes and UMIs. In TCRdb, the 5' RACE reads were re-called with MiXCR into one record per CDR3 protein. Of a few hundred thousand distinct CDR3 sequences in the sample, 20% to 25% are singletons; the top ten hold roughly 21%. V lost 1 base and J 6 bases, leaving 13 bases between the germline ends. Germline V gene data show CDR1 as LGHNA and CDR2 as YNFKEQ. This CDR3 is built from 15 residues. The J gene is TRBJ2-1, the V gene TRBV4-2; D is perhaps TRBD1 (6 bases). The sequence came from a man between 18 and 29 years old who had mild COVID-19 (a few samples of this study predate the infection). Cell type and time point are not known. Sequenced input: PBMCs or a T cell subset sorted from them (not recorded which). Here the CDR3 reads CASSQAGAPSNEQFF. As DNA, the CDR3 is TGTGCCAGCAGCCAAGCAGGGGCTCCCTCCAATGAGCAGTTCTTC.